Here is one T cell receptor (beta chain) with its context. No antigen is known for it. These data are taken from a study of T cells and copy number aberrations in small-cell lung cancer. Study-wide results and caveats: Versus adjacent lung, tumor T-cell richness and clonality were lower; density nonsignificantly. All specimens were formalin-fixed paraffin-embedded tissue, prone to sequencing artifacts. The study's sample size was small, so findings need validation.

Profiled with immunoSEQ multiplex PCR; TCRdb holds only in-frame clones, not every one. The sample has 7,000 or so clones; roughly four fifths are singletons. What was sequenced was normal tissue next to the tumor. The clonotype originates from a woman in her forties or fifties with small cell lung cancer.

The chain's CDR3 is CASSERGTSGGGADTQYF. The CDR3, as DNA: TGTGCCAGCAGCGAACGGGGGACTAGCGGTGGGGGGGCAGATACGCAGTATTTT. The chain uses TRBV5-6 and TRBJ2-3, with TRBD2 matching over 11 bases. Trimming at V came to 4 bases and at J to 4 bases, leaving 14 bases not matched to a gene. The CDR3 has 18 amino acids. Per the germline V gene, CDR1 is SGHDT and CDR2 is YYEEEE.